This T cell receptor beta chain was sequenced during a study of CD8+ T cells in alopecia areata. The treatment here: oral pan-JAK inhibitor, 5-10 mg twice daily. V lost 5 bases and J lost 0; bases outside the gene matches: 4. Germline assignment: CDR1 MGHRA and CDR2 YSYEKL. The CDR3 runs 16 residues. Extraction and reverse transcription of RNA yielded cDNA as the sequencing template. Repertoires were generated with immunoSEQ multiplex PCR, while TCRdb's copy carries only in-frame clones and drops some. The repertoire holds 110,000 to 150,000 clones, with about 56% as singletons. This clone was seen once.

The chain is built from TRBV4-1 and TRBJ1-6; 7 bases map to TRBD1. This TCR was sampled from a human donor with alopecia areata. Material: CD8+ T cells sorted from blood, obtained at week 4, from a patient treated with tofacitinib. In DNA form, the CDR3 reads TGCGCCAGCAGCGGGGACAGCCTCTCCTATAATTCACCCCTCCACTTT. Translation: CASSGDSLSYNSPLHF.